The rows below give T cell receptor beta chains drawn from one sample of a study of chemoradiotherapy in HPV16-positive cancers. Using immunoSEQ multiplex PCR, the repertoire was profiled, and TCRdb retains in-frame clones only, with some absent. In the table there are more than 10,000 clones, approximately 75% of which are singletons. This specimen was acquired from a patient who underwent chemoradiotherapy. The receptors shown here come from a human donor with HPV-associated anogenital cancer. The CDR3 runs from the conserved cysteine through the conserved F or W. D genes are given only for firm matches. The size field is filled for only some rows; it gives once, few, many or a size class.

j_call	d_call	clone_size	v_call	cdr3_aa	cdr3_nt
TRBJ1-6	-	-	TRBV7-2	CASSGYRWGSPLHF	TGTGCCAGCAGCGGTTACAGGTGGGGGTCACCCCTCCACTTT
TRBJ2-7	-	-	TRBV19	CASSMAFRVPENEQYF	TGTGCCAGTAGTATGGCTTTCCGGGTCCCCGAGAACGAGCAGTACTTC
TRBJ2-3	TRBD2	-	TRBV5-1	CASSLKTSATDTQYF	TGCGCCAGCAGCTTGAAGACTAGCGCCACAGATACGCAGTATTTT
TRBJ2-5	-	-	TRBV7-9	CASKGNKETQYF	TGTGCCAGCAAGGGGAACAAAGAGACCCAGTACTTC
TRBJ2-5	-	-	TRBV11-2	CASSFQETQYF	TGTGCCAGCAGCTTCCAAGAGACCCAGTACTTC
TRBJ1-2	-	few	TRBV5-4	CASSLRGDLGGYTF	TGTGCCAGCAGCTTGCGCGGAGATCTGGGTGGCTACACCTTC
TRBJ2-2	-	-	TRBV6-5	CASSRYGPNTGELFF	TGTGCCAGCAGTAGGTATGGACCGAACACCGGGGAGCTGTTTTTT
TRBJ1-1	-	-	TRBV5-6	CASSKEHFEAFF	TGTGCCAGCAGCAAGGAACACTTCGAAGCTTTCTTT
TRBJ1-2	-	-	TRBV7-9	CASSLGSNSNYGYTF	TGTGCCAGCAGCTTAGGATCGAACTCAAACTATGGCTACACCTTC
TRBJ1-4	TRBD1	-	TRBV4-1	CASSPPGQVPTNEKLLF	TGCGCCAGCAGCCCCCCGGGACAGGTCCCAACTAATGAAAAACTGCTTTTT
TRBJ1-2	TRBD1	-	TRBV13	CASSAVPGQDNYGYTF	TGTGCCAGCAGCGCCGTCCCGGGACAGGACAACTATGGCTACACCTTC
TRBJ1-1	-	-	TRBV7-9	CASSLSRPTGTEAFF	TGTGCCAGCAGCTTAAGTCGGCCCACGGGTACTGAAGCTTTCTTT
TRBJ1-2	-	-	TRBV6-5	CASSRRFGAVDGYTF	TGTGCCAGCAGCCGCCGGTTCGGGGCCGTGGATGGCTACACCTTC
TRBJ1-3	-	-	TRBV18	CASSPPTASGNTIYF	TGTGCCAGCTCACCACCTACAGCCTCTGGAAACACCATATATTTT
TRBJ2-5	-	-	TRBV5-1	CASSLVVEETQYF	TGCGCCAGCAGCTTGGTAGTTGAAGAGACCCAGTACTTC
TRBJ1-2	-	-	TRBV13	CASSLTQNYGYTF	TGTGCCAGCAGCCTAACACAGAACTATGGCTACACCTTC
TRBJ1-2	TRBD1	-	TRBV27	CASSTGTGNYGYTF	TGTGCCAGCAGCACCGGGACAGGGAACTATGGCTACACCTTC
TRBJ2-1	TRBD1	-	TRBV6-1	CASGTGTAYNEQFF	TGTGCCAGCGGTACCGGGACAGCGTACAATGAGCAGTTCTTC
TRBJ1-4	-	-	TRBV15	CATSRRPDREKLFF	TGTGCCACCAGCAGACGTCCCGATAGGGAAAAACTGTTTTTT
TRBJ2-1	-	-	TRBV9	CASSDRSGVAGDNEQFF	TGTGCCAGCAGCGACCGCTCAGGGGTGGCAGGGGACAATGAGCAGTTCTTC
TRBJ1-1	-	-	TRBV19	CASSIQVNTEAFF	TGTGCCAGTAGTATCCAGGTCAACACTGAAGCTTTCTTT
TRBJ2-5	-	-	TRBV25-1	CASKMGSSQETQYF	TGTGCCAGCAAAATGGGCAGCTCGCAGGAGACCCAGTACTTC
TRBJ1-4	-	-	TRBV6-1	CASSEPSPTNEKLFF	TGTGCCAGCAGTGAACCCAGCCCAACTAATGAAAAACTGTTTTTT
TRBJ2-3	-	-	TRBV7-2	CASSPPRGGSDTQYF	TGTGCCAGCAGCCCCCCTCGGGGCGGTTCAGATACGCAGTATTTT
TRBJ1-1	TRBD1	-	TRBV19	CASLTGGSVRTEAFF	TGTGCCAGTCTGACAGGGGGTTCGGTGAGAACTGAAGCTTTCTTT
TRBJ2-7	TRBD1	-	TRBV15	CATSPGGWYEQYF	TGTGCCACATCCCCAGGGGGCTGGTACGAGCAGTACTTC
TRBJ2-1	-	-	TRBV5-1	CASSFEGGPYNEQFF	TGCGCCAGCAGCTTTGAGGGGGGACCCTACAATGAGCAGTTCTTC
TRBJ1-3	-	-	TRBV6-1	CASSEGWQGVYGNTIYF	TGTGCCAGCAGTGAAGGGTGGCAGGGAGTATACGGAAACACCATATATTTT
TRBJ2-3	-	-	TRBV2	CASTSERGDTQYF	TGTGCCAGCACCTCTGAGAGGGGGGATACGCAGTATTTT
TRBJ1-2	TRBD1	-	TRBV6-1	CASSETGHGYTF	TGTGCCAGCAGTGAGACAGGGCATGGCTACACCTTC
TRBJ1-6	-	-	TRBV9	CASSETSSYNSPLHF	TGTGCCAGCAGCGAGACGAGCTCCTATAATTCACCCCTCCACTTT
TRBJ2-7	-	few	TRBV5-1	CASSQTGLSTYEQYF	TGCGCCAGCAGCCAAACCGGACTCTCTACCTACGAGCAGTACTTC
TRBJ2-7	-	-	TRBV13	CASSLGYAGTTYEQYF	TGTGCCAGCAGCTTAGGCTATGCAGGGACGACCTACGAGCAGTACTTC
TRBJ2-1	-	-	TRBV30	CAWSNKAESSYNEQFF	TGTGCCTGGAGTAACAAGGCAGAGAGCTCCTACAATGAGCAGTTCTTC
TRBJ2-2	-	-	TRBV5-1	CASSWTAANTGELFF	TGCGCCAGCAGCTGGACTGCAGCGAACACCGGGGAGCTGTTTTTT
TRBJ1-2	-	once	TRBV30	CAWSVHGVNYGYTF	TGTGCCTGGAGTGTACACGGGGTCAACTATGGCTACACCTTC
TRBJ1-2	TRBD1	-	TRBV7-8	CASSQTGSRGYTF	TGTGCCAGCAGCCAGACAGGGTCGCGTGGCTACACCTTC
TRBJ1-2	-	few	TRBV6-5	CATQDSANYGYTF	TGTGCCACCCAGGACAGTGCTAACTATGGCTACACCTTC
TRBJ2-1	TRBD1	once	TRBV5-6	CASRRNRDSTTYNEQFF	TGTGCCAGCAGGCGTAACCGGGACAGCACAACCTACAATGAGCAGTTCTTC
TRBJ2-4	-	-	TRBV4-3	CASSQDVGPRNIQYF	TGCGCCAGCAGCCAAGATGTGGGGCCTCGGAACATTCAGTACTTC
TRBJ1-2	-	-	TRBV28	CASSPGGGMSNYGYTF	TGTGCCAGCAGTCCCGGAGGGGGAATGTCTAACTATGGCTACACCTTC
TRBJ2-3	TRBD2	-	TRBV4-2	CASSRGLVTDTQYF	TGTGCCAGCAGCCGAGGACTAGTCACAGATACGCAGTATTTT
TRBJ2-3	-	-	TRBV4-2	CASSQREGQSADTQYF	TGTGCCAGCAGCCAAAGGGAAGGTCAGTCTGCAGATACGCAGTATTTT
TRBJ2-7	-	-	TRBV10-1	CASSEGGGSGAGKDEQYF	TGCGCCAGCAGTGAGGGAGGGGGGAGCGGTGCGGGTAAAGACGAGCAGTACTTC
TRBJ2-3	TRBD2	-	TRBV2	CASRDSGGGTDTQYF	TGTGCCAGCAGAGATAGCGGGGGGGGCACAGATACGCAGTATTTT
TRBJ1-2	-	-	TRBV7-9	CASSPDRNYGYTF	TGTGCCAGCAGTCCCGACCGGAACTATGGCTACACCTTC
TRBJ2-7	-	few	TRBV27	CASSLSLQSYEQYF	TGTGCCAGCAGTTTATCGTTACAGTCCTACGAGCAGTACTTC
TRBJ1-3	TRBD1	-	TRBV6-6	CASSAPDRASGNTIYF	TGTGCCAGCAGCGCCCCTGACAGGGCGTCTGGAAACACCATATATTTT
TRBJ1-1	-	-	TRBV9	CASSPRLGSNTEAFF	TGTGCCAGCAGCCCCCGGCTGGGCTCGAACACTGAAGCTTTCTTT
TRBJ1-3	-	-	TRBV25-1	CASSAPGGATGNTIYF	TGTGCCAGCAGTGCCCCAGGTGGGGCAACTGGAAACACCATATATTTT
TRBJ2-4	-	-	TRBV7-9	CASSTVGIAKNIQYF	TGTGCCAGCAGCACTGTAGGGATAGCCAAAAACATTCAGTACTTC
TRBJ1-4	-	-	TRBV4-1	CASSQGGTTNEKLFF	TGCGCCAGCAGCCAAGGAGGCACAACTAATGAAAAACTGTTTTTT
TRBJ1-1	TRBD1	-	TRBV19	CASSPRDRGSLETEAFF	TGTGCCAGTAGTCCCAGGGACAGGGGGTCTTTGGAAACTGAAGCTTTCTTT
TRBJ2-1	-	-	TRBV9	CASSLTGGPFEQFF	TGTGCCAGCAGTCTTACCGGGGGGCCTTTTGAGCAGTTCTTC
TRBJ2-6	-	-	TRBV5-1	CASSGGGSGANVLTF	TGCGCCAGCAGCGGAGGGGGCTCTGGGGCCAACGTCCTGACTTTC